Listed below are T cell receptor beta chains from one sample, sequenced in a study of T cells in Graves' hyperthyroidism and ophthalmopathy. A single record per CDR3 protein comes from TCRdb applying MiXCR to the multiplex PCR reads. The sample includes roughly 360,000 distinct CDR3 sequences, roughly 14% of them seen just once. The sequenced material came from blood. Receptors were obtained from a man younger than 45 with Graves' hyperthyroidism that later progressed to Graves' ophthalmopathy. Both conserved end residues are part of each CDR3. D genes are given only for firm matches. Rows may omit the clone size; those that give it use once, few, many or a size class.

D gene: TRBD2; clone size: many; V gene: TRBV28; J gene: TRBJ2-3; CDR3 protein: CASSFGLAGARGDTQYF
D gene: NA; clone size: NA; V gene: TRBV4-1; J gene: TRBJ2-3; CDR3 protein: CASSQGVTSSTDTQYF
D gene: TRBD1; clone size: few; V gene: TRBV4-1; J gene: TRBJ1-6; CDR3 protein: CASSQEPDRGPSYNSPLHF
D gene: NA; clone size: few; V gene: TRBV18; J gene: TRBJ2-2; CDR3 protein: CASSPPNGPNTGELFF
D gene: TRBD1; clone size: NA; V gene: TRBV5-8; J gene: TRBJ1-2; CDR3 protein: CASSERPGQGAYGYTF
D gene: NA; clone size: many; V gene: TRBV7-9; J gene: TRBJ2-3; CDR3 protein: CASSSFDTQYF
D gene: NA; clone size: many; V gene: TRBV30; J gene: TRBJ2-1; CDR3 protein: CAWSVGSYNEQFF
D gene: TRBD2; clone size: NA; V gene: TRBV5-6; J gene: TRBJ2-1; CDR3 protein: CASSGGTSGPYNEQFF
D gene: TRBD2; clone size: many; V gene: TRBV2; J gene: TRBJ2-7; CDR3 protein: CASRVSSGAYEQYF
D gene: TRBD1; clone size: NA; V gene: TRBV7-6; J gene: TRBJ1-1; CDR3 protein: CASSLATVGGRTEAFF
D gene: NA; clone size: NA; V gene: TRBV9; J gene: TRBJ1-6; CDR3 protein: CASSASGTYNSPLHF
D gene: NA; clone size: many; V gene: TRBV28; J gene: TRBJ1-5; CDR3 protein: CASSTTGPNLPQHF
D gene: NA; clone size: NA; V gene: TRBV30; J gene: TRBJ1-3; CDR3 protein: CAWSEGTAGNTIYF
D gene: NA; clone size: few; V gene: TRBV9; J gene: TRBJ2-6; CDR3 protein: CASSVAVGREGSGANVLTF
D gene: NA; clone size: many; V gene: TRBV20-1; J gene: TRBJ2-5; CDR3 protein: CSASGREETQYF
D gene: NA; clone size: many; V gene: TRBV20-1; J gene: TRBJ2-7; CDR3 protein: CSAPDSPRGYEQYF
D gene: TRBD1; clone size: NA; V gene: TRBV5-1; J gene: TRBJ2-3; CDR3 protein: CASSLRGQGAGADTQYF
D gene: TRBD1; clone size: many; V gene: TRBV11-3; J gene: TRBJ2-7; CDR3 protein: CASSADREYEQYF
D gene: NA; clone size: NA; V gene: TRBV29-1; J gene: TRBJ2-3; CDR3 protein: CSVVQATDTQYF
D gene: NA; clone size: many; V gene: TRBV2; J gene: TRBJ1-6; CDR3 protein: CASSEGGSPLHF